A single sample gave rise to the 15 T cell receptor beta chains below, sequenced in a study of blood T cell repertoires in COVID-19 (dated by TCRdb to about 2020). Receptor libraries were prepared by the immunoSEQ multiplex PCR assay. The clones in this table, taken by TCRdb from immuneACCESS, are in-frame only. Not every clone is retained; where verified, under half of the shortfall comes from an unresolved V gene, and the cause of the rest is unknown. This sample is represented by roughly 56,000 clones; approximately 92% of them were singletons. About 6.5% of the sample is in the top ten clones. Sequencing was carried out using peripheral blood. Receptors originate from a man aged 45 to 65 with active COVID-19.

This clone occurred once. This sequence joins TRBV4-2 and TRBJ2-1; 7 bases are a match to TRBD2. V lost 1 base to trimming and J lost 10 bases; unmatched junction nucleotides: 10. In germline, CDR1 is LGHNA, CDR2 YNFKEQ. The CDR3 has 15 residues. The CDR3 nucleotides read TGTGCCAGCAGCCAAGCGCTGACTAGCTCATTCGAGCAGTTCTTC. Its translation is CASSQALTSSFEQFF.

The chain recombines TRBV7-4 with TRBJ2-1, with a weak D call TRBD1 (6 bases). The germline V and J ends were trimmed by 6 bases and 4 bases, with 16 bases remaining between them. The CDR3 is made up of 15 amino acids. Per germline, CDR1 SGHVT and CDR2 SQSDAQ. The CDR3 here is CASRQVDRVYNEQFF. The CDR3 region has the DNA TGTGCCAGCAGGCAAGTGGACAGAGTTTACAATGAGCAGTTCTTC.

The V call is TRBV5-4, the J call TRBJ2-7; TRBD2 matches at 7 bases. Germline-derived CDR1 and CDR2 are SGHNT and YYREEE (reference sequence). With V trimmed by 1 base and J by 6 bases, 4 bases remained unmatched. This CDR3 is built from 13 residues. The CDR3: CASSLPAGTEQYF. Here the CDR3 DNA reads TGTGCCAGCAGCTTGCCAGCGGGAACCGAGCAGTACTTC.

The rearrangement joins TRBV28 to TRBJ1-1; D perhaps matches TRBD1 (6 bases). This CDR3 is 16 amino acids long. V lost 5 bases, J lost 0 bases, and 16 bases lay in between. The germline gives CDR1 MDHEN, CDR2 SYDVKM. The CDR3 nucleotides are TGTGCCAGCAGTCCCCAGGGGCGGGGGGTGAACACTGAAGCTTTCTTT. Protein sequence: CASSPQGRGVNTEAFF.

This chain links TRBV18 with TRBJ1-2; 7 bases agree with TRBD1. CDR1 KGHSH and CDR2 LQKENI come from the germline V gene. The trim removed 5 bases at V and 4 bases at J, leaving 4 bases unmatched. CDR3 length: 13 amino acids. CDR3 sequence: CASSVQGGYGYTF. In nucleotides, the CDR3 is TGTGCCAGCTCAGTGCAGGGGGGCTATGGCTACACCTTC.

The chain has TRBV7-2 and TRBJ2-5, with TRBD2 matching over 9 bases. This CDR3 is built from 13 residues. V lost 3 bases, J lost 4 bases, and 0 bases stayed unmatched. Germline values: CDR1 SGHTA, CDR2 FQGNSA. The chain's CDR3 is CASSFSGRETQYF. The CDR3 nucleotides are TGTGCCAGCAGCTTTAGCGGGAGAGAGACCCAGTACTTC.

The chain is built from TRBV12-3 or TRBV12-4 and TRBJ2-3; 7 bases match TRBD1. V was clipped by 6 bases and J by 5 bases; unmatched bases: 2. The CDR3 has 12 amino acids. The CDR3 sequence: CASRQGRDTQYF. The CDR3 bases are TGTGCCAGCAGACAGGGGCGAGATACGCAGTATTTT.

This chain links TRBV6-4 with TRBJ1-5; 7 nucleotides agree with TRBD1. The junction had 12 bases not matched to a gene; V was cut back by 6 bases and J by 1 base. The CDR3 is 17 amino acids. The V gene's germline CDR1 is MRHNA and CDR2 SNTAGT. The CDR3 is CASSPTPTGLSNQPQHF. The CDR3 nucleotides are TGTGCCAGCAGCCCAACCCCGACAGGGTTGAGCAATCAGCCCCAGCATTTT.

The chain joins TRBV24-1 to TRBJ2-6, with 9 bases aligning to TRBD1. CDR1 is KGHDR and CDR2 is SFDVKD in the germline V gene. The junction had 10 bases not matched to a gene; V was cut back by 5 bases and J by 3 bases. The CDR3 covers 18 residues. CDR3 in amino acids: CATSGTGGEVYGANVLTF. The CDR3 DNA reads TGTGCCACCAGTGGCACAGGGGGCGAAGTGTATGGGGCCAACGTCCTGACTTTC.

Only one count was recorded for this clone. The chain's CDR3 is CATSDPGLAIGELFF. The CDR3 DNA is TGTGCCACCAGTGATCCAGGACTAGCGATCGGGGAGCTGTTTTTT. The rearrangement uses TRBV24-1 and TRBJ2-2; the match to TRBD2 covers 9 bases. Germline V gene lookup returns CDR1 KGHDR and CDR2 SFDVKD. Trimming at V came to 3 bases and at J to 7 bases, leaving 5 bases not matched to a gene. This CDR3 is built from 15 residues.

The CDR3 nucleotides read TGTGCCAGCAGCTTAAATCCCTGGACTAGAGTCGAGCAGTACTTC. Translated: CASSLNPWTRVEQYF. The V call is TRBV11-2, the J call TRBJ2-7; 7 bases line up with TRBD2. V was pared by 2 bases and J by 6 bases, with 10 bases of the junction left unmatched. CDR3 length: 15 residues. From germline, CDR1 is SGHAT and CDR2 FQNNGV.

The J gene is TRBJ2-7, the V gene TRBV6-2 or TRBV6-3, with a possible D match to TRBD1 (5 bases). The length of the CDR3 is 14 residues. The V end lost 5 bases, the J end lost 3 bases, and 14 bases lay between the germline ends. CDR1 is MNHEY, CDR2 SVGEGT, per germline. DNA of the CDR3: TGTGCCAGCAGTCAGACAACTACAGGCTACGAGCAGTACTTC. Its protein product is CASSQTTTGYEQYF.

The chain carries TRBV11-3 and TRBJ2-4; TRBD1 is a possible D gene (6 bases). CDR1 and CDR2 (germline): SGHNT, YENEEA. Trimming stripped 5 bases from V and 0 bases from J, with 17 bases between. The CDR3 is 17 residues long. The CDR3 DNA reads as TGTGCCAGCAGCCCGGAGACAGGACAACTAGCCAAAAACATTCAGTACTTC. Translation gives CASSPETGQLAKNIQYF.

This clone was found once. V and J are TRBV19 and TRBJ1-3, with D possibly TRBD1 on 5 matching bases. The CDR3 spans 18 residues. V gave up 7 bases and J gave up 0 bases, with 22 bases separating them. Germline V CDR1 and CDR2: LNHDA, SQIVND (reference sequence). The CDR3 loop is CASTSPAGRPSSGNTIYF. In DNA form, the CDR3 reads TGTGCCAGTACCTCCCCCGCGGGGCGGCCGAGCTCTGGAAACACCATATATTTT.

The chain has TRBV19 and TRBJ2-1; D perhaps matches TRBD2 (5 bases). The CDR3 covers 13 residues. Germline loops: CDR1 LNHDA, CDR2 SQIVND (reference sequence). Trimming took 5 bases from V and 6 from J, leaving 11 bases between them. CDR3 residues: CASSEGPLNEQFF. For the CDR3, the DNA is TGTGCCAGTAGTGAGGGCCCGCTCAATGAGCAGTTCTTC.